Below, 9 T cell receptor beta chains from the same sample are listed, as sequenced in a study of cytomegalovirus exposure and HLA in healthy donors. Primers included in the PCR were 60 Vbeta and 13 Jbeta primers. Generated by immunoSEQ multiplex PCR, the TCRdb table keeps only in-frame clones and is missing some. The data show roughly 150,000 clones, roughly 80% seen once. The specimen sequenced was PBMCs. All receptors derive from a male donor in good health and CMV-seronegative.

This sequence joins TRBV5-6 and TRBJ1-2; D unclear. Between the trimmed V and J ends, which lost 2 bases and 1 base, there was a span of 12 bases. CDR1 SGHDT and CDR2 YYEEEE come from the germline V gene. There are 15 residues in the CDR3. The CDR3 loop reads CASSLKGLYNYGYTF. In DNA, the CDR3 is TGTGCCAGCAGCTTAAAAGGACTATATAACTATGGCTACACCTTC.

The chain links TRBV30 to TRBJ2-7, with D unclear. CDR1 and CDR2 from the germline V gene are GTSNPN and SVGIG (reference sequence). The CDR3 is made up of 11 amino acids. V gave up 0 bases and J gave up 7 bases, with 7 bases separating them. CDR3 sequence (DNA): TGTGCCTGGAGTGTACTGAAGGAGCAGTACTTC. Translation: CAWSVLKEQYF.

This sequence joins TRBV4-3 and TRBJ2-1, with D possibly matching TRBD2 (6 bases). The V gene lost 1 base and the J gene lost 0 bases, with 10 bases spanning the gap. Per the germline V gene, CDR1 is LGHNA and CDR2 is YSLEER. This CDR3 region has 16 residues. This CDR3 reads CASSQGDWISYNEQFF. CDR3 coding DNA: TGCGCCAGCAGCCAAGGGGACTGGATCTCCTACAATGAGCAGTTCTTC.

The V gene is TRBV4-3, the J gene TRBJ1-4, with D hard to call. Deletions cut 4 bases from V and 8 bases from J, with 17 bases between. The germline V gene has CDR1 LGHNA and CDR2 YSLEER. CDR3 size: 15 residues. CDR3 bases: TGCGCCAGCAGCCCTCGGCCTGGAGTATTGGAAAAACTGTTTTTT. This encodes CASSPRPGVLEKLFF.

The CDR3: CASSVGHNLQETQYF. Here the CDR3 DNA reads TGTGCCAGCAGCGTAGGGCATAACCTCCAAGAGACCCAGTACTTC. The chain employs TRBV9 and TRBJ2-5; D is undetermined. With 0 bases removed from V and 1 base from J, the gap between germline ends came to 10 bases. The CDR3 sequence is 15 residues long. CDR1 and CDR2 from the germline V gene are SGDLS and YYNGEE.

This clone was picked up a small number of times. The chain employs TRBV27 and TRBJ2-1; TRBD2 aligns across 13 bases. The CDR3 totals 15 residues. The germline V gene encodes CDR1 MNHEY and CDR2 SMNVEV (reference sequence). V gave up 4 bases and J gave up 8 bases; unmatched junction bases: 5. The CDR3 is CASSYGTSGIYEQFF. The CDR3 DNA follows: TGTGCCAGCAGTTACGGGACTAGCGGGATCTATGAGCAGTTCTTC.

The J gene is TRBJ2-3, the V gene TRBV7-9, with no clear D. There are 15 residues in the CDR3. V lost 1 base to trimming and J lost 0 bases, with 8 bases between them. Germline V gene lookup returns CDR1 SEHNR and CDR2 FQNEAQ (reference sequence). The CDR3 loop is CASSLVRGSTDTQYF. The DNA of the CDR3 is TGTGCCAGCAGCTTAGTCCGCGGCAGCACAGATACGCAGTATTTT.

This chain links TRBV5-6 with TRBJ2-2; D not certain. The germline V gene encodes CDR1 SGHDT and CDR2 YYEEEE. Trimming removed 0 bases at V and 5 bases at J, with 14 bases between. The CDR3 extends over 16 amino acids. CDR3 coding DNA: TGTGCCAGCAGCTTGGGGGCCAGCCTACCAACCGGGGAGCTGTTTTTT. It yields the protein CASSLGASLPTGELFF.

The chain carries TRBV29-1 and TRBJ2-1; 9 nucleotides line up with TRBD2. CDR3 length equals 15 residues. Per the germline V gene, CDR1 is SQVTM and CDR2 is ANQGSEA. After removal of 1 base from V and 8 bases from J, the junction contained 9 bases not matched to a gene. CDR3 residues: CSVEVWREGSDEQFF. CDR3 sequence (DNA): TGCAGCGTTGAAGTGTGGCGGGAGGGCTCTGATGAGCAGTTCTTC.